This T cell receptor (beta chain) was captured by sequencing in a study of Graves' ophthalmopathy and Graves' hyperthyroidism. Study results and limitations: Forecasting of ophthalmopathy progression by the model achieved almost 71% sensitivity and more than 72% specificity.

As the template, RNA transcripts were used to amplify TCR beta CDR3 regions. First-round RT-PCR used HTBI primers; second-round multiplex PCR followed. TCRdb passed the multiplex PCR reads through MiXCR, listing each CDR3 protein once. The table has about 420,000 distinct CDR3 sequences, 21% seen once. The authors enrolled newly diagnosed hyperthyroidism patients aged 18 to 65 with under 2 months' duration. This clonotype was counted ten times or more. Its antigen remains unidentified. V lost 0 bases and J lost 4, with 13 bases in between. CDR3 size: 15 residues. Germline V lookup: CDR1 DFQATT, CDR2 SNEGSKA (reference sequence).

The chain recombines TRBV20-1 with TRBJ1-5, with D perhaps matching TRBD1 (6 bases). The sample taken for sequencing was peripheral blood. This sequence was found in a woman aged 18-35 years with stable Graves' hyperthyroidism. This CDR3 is CSARDWGQVNQPQHF. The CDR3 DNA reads TGCAGTGCTAGAGATTGGGGACAAGTGAATCAGCCCCAGCATTTT.